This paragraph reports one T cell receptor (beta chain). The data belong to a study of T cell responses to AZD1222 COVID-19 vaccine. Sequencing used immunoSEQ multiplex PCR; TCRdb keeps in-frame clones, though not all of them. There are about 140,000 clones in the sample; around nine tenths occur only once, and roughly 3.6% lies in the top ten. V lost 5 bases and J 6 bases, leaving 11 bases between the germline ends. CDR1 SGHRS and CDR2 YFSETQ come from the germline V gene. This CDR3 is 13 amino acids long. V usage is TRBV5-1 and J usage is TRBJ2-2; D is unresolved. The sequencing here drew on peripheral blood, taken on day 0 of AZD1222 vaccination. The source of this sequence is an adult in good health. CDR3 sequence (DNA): TGCGCCAGCAGGCCGGATCCGGCCGGGGAGCTGTTTTTT. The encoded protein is CASRPDPAGELFF.